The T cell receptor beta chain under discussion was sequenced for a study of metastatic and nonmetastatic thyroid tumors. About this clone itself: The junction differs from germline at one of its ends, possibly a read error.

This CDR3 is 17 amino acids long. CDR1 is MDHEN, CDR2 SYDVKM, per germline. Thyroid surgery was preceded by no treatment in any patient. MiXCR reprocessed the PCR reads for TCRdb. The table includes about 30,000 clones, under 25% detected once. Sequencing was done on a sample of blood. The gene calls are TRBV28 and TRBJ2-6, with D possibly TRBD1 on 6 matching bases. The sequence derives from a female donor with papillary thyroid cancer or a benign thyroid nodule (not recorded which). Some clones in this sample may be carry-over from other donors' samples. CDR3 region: CASNFNRVLGGANVMTF. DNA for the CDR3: TGTGCCAGCAACTTCAACAGGGTATTAGGTGGGGCCAACGTCATGACTTTC.